This entry lists 14 T cell receptor beta chains sequenced from one sample in a study of blood T cell repertoires in COVID-19. TCRdb's table, derived via immunoSEQ multiplex PCR, lists solely in-frame clones and lacks some. The profile shows roughly 380,000 clones, approximately 90% of them singletons. Sequenced material: peripheral blood. The receptors stem from a woman aged 60 to 75 with COVID-19, enrolled during active disease.

The gene calls are TRBV4-2 and TRBJ1-1, with 7 bases that match TRBD1. The germline V gene encodes CDR1 LGHNA and CDR2 YNFKEQ. V dropped 4 bases and J dropped 6; count of bases not matched to a gene: 8. The CDR3 is 14 amino acids. CDR3 coding DNA: TGTGCCAGCAGCCGCGAGGGGGCTGGGGCTGAAGCTTTCTTT. Translating gives CASSREGAGAEAFF.

V is TRBV7-2 and J is TRBJ1-1, with 8 positions matching TRBD1. Trimming at V came to 5 bases and at J to 8 bases, leaving 7 bases not matched to a gene. Germline V gene lookup returns CDR1 SGHTA and CDR2 FQGNSA. The CDR3 runs 13 residues. CDR3 nucleotides: TGTGCCAGCAGCCCCCACAGACAGGGGGAAGCTTTCTTT. It translates to CASSPHRQGEAFF.

The chain employs TRBV5-6 and TRBJ2-7; 12 bases are a match to TRBD1. Germline CDR1 reads SGHDT; CDR2 reads YYEEEE. The CDR3 has 15 amino acids. Trimming at V came to 4 bases and at J to 6 bases, leaving 8 bases not matched to a gene. The CDR3 sequence: CASSPGTGGRGEQYF. The DNA for the CDR3 is TGTGCCAGCAGCCCAGGGACAGGGGGCAGAGGCGAGCAGTACTTC.

V and J are TRBV5-4 and TRBJ1-1; 8 positions agree with TRBD1. Per germline, CDR1 SGHNT and CDR2 YYREEE (reference sequence). This CDR3 has 15 amino acids. The trim removed 5 bases at V and 4 bases at J, leaving 10 bases unmatched. The chain's CDR3 is CASSPSGGGGTEAFF. In nucleotides, the CDR3 is TGTGCCAGCAGTCCTTCAGGGGGCGGCGGCACTGAAGCTTTCTTT.

This chain uses TRBV6-1 with TRBJ1-1; TRBD1 matches 7 bases. Per the germline V gene, CDR1 is MNHNS and CDR2 is SASEGT. Losses at the gene ends were 2 bases for V and 0 bases for J; bases not matched to a gene: 3. The CDR3 totals 15 residues. The CDR3 here is CASSEMTGLNTEAFF. CDR3 nucleotides: TGTGCCAGCAGTGAAATGACAGGGTTGAACACTGAAGCTTTCTTT.

The gene calls are TRBV5-1 and TRBJ2-5, with 8 nucleotides matching TRBD2. V was pared by 2 bases and J by 4 bases, with 7 bases of the junction left unmatched. The CDR3 is 15 residues long. Germline loops: CDR1 SGHRS, CDR2 YFSETQ. The CDR3 nucleotides read TGCGCCAGCAGCTTCAACGGGGGGGCATCAGAGACCCAGTACTTC. The encoded protein is CASSFNGGASETQYF.

The chain is built from TRBV7-8 and TRBJ1-6, with D unresolved. Between the trimmed V and J ends, which lost 8 bases and 0 bases, there was a span of 11 bases. The CDR3 runs 15 residues. Germline V gene lookup returns CDR1 SGHVS and CDR2 FQNEAQ. In DNA form, the CDR3 reads TGTGCCAGCTCCCTGGGGAGCTCCTATAATTCACCCCTCCACTTT. It codes for CASSLGSSYNSPLHF.

The gene calls are TRBV25-1 and TRBJ1-2; 10 bases align to TRBD1. The CDR3 is made up of 15 amino acids. The trim removed 3 bases at V and 1 base at J, leaving 2 bases unmatched. The germline CDR1 and CDR2 sequences are MGHDK and SYGVNS. As DNA, the CDR3 is TGTGCCAGCAGTGAGGGACAGGGGTTTAACTATGGCTACACCTTC. Protein sequence: CASSEGQGFNYGYTF.

The genes are TRBV5-6 and TRBJ2-3; 8 bases are a match to TRBD2. J gave up 2 bases and V 2 bases, and 1 base lay outside the gene matches. This CDR3 comprises 14 residues. Germline V gene data show CDR1 as SGHDT and CDR2 as YYEEEE. The CDR3 nucleotides read TGTGCCAGCAGCTTAGCGGGGGCCACAGATACGCAGTATTTT. Protein: CASSLAGATDTQYF.

The rearrangement joins TRBV2 to TRBJ1-4; the D is unclear. Trimming pared 5 bases from V and 0 bases from J, leaving 7 bases between. This CDR3 has 14 residues. Germline values: CDR1 SNHLY, CDR2 FYNNEI. The CDR3 sequence is CASSSTTTNEKLFF. Written as DNA, the CDR3 is TGTGCCAGCAGTTCCACTACAACTAATGAAAAACTGTTTTTT.

V is TRBV18 and J is TRBJ1-4; D might be TRBD1 (6 bases). CDR3 length: 15 residues. The V gene's germline CDR1 is KGHSH and CDR2 LQKENI. Trimming removed 3 bases from V and 7 bases from J, with 15 bases in between. The CDR3 DNA sequence: TGTGCCAGCTCACCGCAACAGGGACGGGGTGAAAAACTGTTTTTT. It codes for CASSPQQGRGEKLFF.

The genes are TRBV11-2 and TRBJ2-1; 16 positions agree with TRBD2. The CDR3 has 17 amino acids. The V segment lost 6 bases and the J segment 9 bases; nucleotides outside the gene matches: 11. CDR1 is SGHAT, CDR2 FQNNGV, per germline. CDR3 region: CASSYIGTSGGAGEQFF. The CDR3 nucleotides are TGTGCCAGCAGTTACATTGGGACTAGCGGGGGGGCGGGTGAGCAGTTCTTC.

The chain is built from TRBV5-5 and TRBJ1-4; D call uncertain. The V gene's germline CDR1 is SGHKS and CDR2 YYEKEE (reference sequence). The CDR3 is 15 residues long. V dropped 0 bases and J dropped 5 bases, with 11 bases sitting between them. The CDR3 region has the DNA TGTGCCAGCAGCTTGGCCCTGGGGAGGAATGAAAAACTGTTTTTT. This gives the protein CASSLALGRNEKLFF. Together with reference TRBV5-5 and TRBJ1-4, the CDR3 gives the full variable domain: DAGVTQSPTHLIKTRGQQVTLRCSPISGHKSVSWYQQVLGQGPQFIFQYYEKEERGRGNFPDRFSARQFPNYSSELNVNALLLGDSALYLCASSLALGRNEKLFFGSGTQLSVL.

This clone came up a few times. This chain uses TRBV5-4 with TRBJ1-2, with D unresolved. The CDR3 has 14 amino acids. Looked up from germline, CDR1 is SGHNT and CDR2 is YYREEE (reference sequence). Trimming cost V 4 bases and J 2 bases, with 12 bases left between them. CDR3 protein: CASSRNAGNYGYTF. The CDR3 coding sequence is TGTGCCAGCAGCCGGAATGCAGGCAACTATGGCTACACCTTC.